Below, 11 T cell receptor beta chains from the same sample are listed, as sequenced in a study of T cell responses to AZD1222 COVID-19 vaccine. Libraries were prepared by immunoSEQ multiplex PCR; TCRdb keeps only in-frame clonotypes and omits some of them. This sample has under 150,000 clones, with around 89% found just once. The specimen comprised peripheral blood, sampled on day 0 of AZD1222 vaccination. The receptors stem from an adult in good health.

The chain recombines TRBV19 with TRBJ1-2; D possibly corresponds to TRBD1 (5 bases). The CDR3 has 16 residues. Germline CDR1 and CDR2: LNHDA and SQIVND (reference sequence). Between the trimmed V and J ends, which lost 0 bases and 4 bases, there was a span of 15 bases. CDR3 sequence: CASSIDLPAGLYGYTF. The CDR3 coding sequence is TGTGCCAGTAGTATAGATCTACCTGCAGGGCTCTATGGCTACACCTTC.

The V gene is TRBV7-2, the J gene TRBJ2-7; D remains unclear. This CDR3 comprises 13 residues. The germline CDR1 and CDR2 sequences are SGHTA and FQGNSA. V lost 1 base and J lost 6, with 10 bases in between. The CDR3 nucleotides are TGTGCCAGCAGCTTAGTCAGGTCGGGCGAGCAGTACTTC. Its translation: CASSLVRSGEQYF. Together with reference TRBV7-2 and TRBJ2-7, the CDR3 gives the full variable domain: GAGVSQSPSNKVTEKGKDVELRCDPISGHTALYWYRQSLGQGLEFLIYFQGNSAPDKSGLPSDRFSAERTGGSVSTLTIQRTQQEDSAVYLCASSLVRSGEQYFGPGTRLTVT.

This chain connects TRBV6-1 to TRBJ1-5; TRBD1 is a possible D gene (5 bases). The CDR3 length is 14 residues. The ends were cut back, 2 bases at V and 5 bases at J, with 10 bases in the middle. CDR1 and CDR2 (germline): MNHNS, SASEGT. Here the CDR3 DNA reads TGTGCCAGCAGTGAAAGCGGGGGAGATCAGCCCCAGCATTTT. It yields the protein CASSESGGDQPQHF.

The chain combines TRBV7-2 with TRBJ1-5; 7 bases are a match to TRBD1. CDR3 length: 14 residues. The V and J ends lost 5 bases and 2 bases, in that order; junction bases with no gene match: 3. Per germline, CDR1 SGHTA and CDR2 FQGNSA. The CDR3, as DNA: TGTGCCAGCAGCAGTGGACAGGGCAATCAGCCCCAGCATTTT. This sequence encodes CASSSGQGNQPQHF.

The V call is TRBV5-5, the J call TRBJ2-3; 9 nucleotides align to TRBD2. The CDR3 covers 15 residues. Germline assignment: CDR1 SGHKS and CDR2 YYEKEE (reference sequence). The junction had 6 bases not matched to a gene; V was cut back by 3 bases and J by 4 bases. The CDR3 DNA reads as TGTGCCAGCAGCTCCATAGCGGGGGCTGCAGATACGCAGTATTTT. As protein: CASSSIAGAADTQYF.

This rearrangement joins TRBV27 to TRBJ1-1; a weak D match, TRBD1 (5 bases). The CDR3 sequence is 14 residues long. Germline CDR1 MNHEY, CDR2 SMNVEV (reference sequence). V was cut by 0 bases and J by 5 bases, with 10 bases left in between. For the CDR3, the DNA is TGTGCCAGCAGTTTATCGGGGGGACGAACTGAAGCTTTCTTT. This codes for CASSLSGGRTEAFF.

This CDR3 reads CASSARGLPNSYEQYF. DNA of the CDR3: TGTGCCAGCAGCGCCCGGGGACTGCCTAACTCCTACGAGCAGTACTTC. The gene calls are TRBV9 and TRBJ2-7, with D possibly matching TRBD2 (6 bases). The V gene's germline CDR1 is SGDLS and CDR2 YYNGEE. V dropped 3 bases and J dropped 0 bases, with 16 bases sitting between them. The CDR3 is made up of 16 amino acids.

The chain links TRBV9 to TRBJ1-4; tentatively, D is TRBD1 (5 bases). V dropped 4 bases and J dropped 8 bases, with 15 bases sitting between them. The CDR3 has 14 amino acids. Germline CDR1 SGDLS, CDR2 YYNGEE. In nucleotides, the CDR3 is TGTGCCAGCAGCCCAGGGTTATTACGGGAAAAACTGTTTTTT. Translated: CASSPGLLREKLFF.

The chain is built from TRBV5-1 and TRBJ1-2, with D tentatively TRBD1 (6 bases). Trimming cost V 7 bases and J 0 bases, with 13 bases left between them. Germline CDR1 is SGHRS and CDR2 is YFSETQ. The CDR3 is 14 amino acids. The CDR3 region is CASRQVHSNYGYTF. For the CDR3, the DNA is TGCGCCAGCCGACAGGTCCACTCTAACTATGGCTACACCTTC.

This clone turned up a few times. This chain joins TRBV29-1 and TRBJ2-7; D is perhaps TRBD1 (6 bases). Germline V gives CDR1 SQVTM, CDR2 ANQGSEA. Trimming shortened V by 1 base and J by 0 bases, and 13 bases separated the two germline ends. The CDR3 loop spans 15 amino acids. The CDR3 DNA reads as TGCAGCGTTGAAGTGAGAGGGGGAAGCTCCTACGAGCAGTACTTC. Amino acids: CSVEVRGGSSYEQYF.

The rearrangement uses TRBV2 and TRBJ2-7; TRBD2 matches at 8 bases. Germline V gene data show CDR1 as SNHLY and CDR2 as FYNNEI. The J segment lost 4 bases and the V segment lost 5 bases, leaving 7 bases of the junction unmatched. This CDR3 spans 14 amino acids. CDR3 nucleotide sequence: TGTGCCAGCAGTCCGGGACTAGTCCTATACGAGCAGTACTTC. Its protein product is CASSPGLVLYEQYF.